The T cell receptor beta chain under discussion was sequenced for a study of control samples from healthy donors and cancer patients. Clones were read by immunoSEQ multiplex PCR, and TCRdb kept only the in-frame ones, dropping some. The sample consists of 98,000 or so clones, around three quarters of them appearing once. The J segment lost 1 base and the V segment lost 2 bases, leaving 4 bases of the junction unmatched. The CDR3 is 16 amino acids. CDR1 MNHEY and CDR2 SMNVEV come from the germline V gene (reference sequence). Sample: blood. This clonotype was obtained from a woman aged 25 to 45 in good health. The chain employs TRBV27 and TRBJ2-3; 9 bases line up with TRBD2. CDR3 sequence (DNA): TGTGCCAGCAGTTTAACTAAGCGGGGGGGCACAGATACGCAGTATTTT. Its protein product is CASSLTKRGGTDTQYF.